This TCR beta chain originates from a study of monozygotic twins with cystic fibrosis. General observations from the study: V usage most resembled the co-twin in 13 of 16 pairs. The repertoire was suggested to be naive-dominated, clonality median roughly 0.0089. Nucleotide-identical clonotype sharing was significantly higher within monozygotic CF twin pairs than between unrelated CF individuals.

As to this clone: Its antigen is currently unknown.

Profiling relied on immunoSEQ multiplex PCR, and the TCRdb table lists in-frame clones only, not all of them. The table records fewer than 30,000 clones, 85% of them present only once. The CDR3 is made up of 19 amino acids. V lost 9 bases, J lost 3 bases, and 32 bases lay in between. The sequencing sample was made of blood. This receptor was taken from a girl aged 2-10 years with cystic fibrosis. The rearrangement joins TRBV6-7 to TRBJ1-1; TRBD1 might be the D (5 bases). TRBV6-7 is given ORF status, its function remaining uncertain. CDR3 residues: CARHPHPQVTGEGDTEAFF. The CDR3 DNA reads TGTGCCAGGCACCCACACCCCCAGGTAACAGGAGAAGGAGACACTGAAGCTTTCTTT.